The subject of this entry is one T cell receptor (beta chain). The sample is drawn from a study of shared clonotypes between healthy human individuals. Study at large: Every donor yielded three CD4 naive, three CD4 memory, two CD8 naive and one CD8 memory plate.

Deep was the level used in running the assay. Replicate PCRs from sorted subsets contained 200 ng DNA, which is around 30,000 T cell genomes. Data came from immunoSEQ multiplex PCR; TCRdb stores just in-frame clones and leaves some out. The sample records roughly 2.2 million clones, over 90% being singletons. This CDR3 region has 11 residues. The V and J ends lost 5 bases and 3 bases respectively, with 4 bases between them. Germline CDR1 reads SGHAT; CDR2 reads FQNNGV. Partitioning of CD4+ cells yielded a CD45RA+ naive subset and a CD45RA-negative memory subset. The clonotype comes from a man younger than 35 in good health. Some clones in this sample may be carry-over from other donors' samples. The genes are TRBV11-2 and TRBJ2-5; D ambiguous. Input material: naive CD4+ T cells from PBMCs. As to subset: CD45RA+ positively selected. CDR3 loop: CASSPKETQYF. The CDR3 DNA reads as TGTGCCAGCAGCCCCAAAGAGACCCAGTACTTC. The full variable domain, in which reference TRBV11-2 and TRBJ2-5 provide the parts outside the CDR3, is EAGVAQSPRYKIIEKRQSVAFWCNPISGHATLYWYQQILGQGPKLLIQFQNNGVVDDSQLPKDRFSAERLKGVDSTLKIQPAKLEDSAVYLCASSPKETQYFGPGTRLLVL.